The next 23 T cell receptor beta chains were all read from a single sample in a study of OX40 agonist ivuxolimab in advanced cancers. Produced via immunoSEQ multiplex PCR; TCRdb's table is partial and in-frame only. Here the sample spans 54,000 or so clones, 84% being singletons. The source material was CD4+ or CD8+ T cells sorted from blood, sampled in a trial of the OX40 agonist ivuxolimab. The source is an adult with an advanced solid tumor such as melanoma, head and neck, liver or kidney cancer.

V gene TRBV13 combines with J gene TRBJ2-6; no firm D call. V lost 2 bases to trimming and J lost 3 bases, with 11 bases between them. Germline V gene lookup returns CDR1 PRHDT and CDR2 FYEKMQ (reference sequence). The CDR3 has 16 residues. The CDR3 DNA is TGTGCCAGCAGCTTACGGCGGCCTTATGGGGCCAACGTCCTGACTTTC. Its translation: CASSLRRPYGANVLTF. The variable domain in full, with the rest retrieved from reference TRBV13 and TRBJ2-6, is AAGVIQSPRHLIKEKRETATLKCYPIPRHDTVYWYQQGPGQDPQFLISFYEKMQSDKGSIPDRFSAQQFSDYHSELNMSSLELGDSALYFCASSLRRPYGANVLTFGAGSRLTVL.

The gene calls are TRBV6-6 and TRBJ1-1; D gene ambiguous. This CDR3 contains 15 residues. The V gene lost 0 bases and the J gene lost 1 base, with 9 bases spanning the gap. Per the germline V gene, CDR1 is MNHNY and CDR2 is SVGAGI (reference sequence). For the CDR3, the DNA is TGTGCCAGCAGTTACTCGTATAGACAGAACACTGAAGCTTTCTTT. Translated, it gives CASSYSYRQNTEAFF.

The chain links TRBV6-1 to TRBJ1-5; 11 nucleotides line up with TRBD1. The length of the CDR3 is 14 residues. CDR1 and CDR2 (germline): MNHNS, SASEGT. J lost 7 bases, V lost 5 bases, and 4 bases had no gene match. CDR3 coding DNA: TGTGCCAGCAGTTGGGACAGGGGGACCCAGCCCCAGCATTTT. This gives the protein CASSWDRGTQPQHF.

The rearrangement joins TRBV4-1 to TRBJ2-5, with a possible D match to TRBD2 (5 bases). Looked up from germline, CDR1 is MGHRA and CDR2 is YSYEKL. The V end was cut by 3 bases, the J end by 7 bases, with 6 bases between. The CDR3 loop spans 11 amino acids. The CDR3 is CASSQSGTQYF. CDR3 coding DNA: TGCGCCAGCAGCCAGAGCGGGACCCAGTACTTC.

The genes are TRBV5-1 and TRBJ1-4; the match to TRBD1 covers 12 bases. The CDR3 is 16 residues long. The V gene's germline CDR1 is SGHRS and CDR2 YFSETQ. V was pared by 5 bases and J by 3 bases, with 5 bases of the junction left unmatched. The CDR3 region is CASREGQGAANEKLFF. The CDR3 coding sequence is TGCGCCAGCAGGGAGGGACAGGGGGCGGCTAATGAAAAACTGTTTTTT.

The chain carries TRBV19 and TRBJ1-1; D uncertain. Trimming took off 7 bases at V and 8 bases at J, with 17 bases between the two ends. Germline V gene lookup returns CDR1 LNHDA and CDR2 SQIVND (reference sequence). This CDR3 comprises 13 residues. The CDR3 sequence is CASTRSIGIEAFF. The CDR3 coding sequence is TGTGCCAGTACCCGGAGCATAGGGATCGAAGCTTTCTTT.

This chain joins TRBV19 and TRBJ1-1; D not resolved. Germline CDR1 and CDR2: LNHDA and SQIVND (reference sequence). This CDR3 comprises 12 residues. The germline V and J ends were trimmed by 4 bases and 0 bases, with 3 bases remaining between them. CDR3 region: CASSTLNTEAFF. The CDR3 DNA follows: TGTGCCAGTAGTACCCTGAACACTGAAGCTTTCTTT. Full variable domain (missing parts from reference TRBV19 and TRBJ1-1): DGGITQSPKYLFRKEGQNVTLSCEQNLNHDAMYWYRQDPGQGLRLIYYSQIVNDFQKGDIAEGYSVSREKKESFPLTVTSAQKNPTAFYLCASSTLNTEAFFGQGTRLTVV.

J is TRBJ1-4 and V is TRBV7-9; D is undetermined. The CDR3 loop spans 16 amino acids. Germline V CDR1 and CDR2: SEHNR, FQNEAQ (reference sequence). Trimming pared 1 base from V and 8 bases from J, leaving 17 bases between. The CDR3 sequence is CASSLGAQSVGEKLFF. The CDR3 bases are TGTGCCAGCAGCTTAGGGGCCCAGTCAGTAGGAGAAAAACTGTTTTTT.

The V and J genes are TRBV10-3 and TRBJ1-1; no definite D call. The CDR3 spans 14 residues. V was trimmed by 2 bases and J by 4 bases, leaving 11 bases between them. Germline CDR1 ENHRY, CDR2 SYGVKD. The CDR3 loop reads CAISEQRARTEAFF. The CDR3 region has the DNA TGTGCCATCAGTGAGCAGAGGGCGCGCACTGAAGCTTTCTTT.

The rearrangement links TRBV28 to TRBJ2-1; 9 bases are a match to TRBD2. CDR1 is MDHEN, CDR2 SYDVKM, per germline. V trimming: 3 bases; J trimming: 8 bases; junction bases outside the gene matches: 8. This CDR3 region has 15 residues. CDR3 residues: CASSLLLAGRDEQFF. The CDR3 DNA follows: TGTGCCAGCAGTTTGTTGCTAGCGGGAAGGGATGAGCAGTTCTTC.

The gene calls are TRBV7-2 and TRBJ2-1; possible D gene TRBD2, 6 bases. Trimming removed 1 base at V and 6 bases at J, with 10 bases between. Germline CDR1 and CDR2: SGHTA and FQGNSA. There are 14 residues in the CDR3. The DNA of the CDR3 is TGTGCCAGCAGCTTAGGGTTGCGGGGCAATGAGCAGTTCTTC. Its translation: CASSLGLRGNEQFF.

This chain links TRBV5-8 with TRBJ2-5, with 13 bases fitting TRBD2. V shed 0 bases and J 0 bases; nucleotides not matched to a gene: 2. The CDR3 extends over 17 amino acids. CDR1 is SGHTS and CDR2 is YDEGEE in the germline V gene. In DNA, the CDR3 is TGTGCCAGCAGCTTGGGACTAGCGGGGGGAGACCAAGAGACCCAGTACTTC. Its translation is CASSLGLAGGDQETQYF.

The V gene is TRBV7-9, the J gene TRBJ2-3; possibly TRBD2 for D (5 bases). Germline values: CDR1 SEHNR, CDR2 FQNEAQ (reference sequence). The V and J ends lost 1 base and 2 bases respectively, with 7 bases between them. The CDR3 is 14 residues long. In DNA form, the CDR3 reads TGTGCCAGCAGCTTAGGGGAGCTCACAGATACGCAGTATTTT. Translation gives CASSLGELTDTQYF.

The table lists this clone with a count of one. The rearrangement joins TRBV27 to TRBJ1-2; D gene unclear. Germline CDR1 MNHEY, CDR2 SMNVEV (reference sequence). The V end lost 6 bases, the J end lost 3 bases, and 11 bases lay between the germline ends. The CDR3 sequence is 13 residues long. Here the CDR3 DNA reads TGTGCCAGCAGGTCTAATGGGGACTATGGCTACACCTTC. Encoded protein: CASRSNGDYGYTF.

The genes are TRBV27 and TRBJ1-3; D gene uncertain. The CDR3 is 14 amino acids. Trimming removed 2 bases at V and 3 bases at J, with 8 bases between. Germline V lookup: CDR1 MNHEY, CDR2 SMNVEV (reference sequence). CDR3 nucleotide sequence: TGTGCCAGCAGTTTAGGGTGGGATGGAAACACCATATATTTT. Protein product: CASSLGWDGNTIYF.

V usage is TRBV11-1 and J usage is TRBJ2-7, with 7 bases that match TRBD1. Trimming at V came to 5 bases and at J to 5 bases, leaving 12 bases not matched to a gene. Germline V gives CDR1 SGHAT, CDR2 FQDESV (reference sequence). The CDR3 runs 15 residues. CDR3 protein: CASSTSSQGDHEQYF. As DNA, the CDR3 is TGTGCCAGCAGCACGAGCAGCCAGGGGGACCACGAGCAGTACTTC. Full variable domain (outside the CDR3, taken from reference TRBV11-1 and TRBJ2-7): EAEVAQSPRYKITEKSQAVAFWCDPISGHATLYWYRQILGQGPELLVQFQDESVVDDSQLPKDRFSAERLKGVDSTLKIQPAELGDSAMYLCASSTSSQGDHEQYFGPGTRLTVT.

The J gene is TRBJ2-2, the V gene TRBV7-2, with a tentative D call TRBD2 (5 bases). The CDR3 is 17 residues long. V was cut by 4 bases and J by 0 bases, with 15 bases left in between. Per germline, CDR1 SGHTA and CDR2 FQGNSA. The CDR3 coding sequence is TGTGCCAGCAGCTGGGTGGAGGCGTTCGCGAACACCGGGGAGCTGTTTTTT. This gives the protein CASSWVEAFANTGELFF.

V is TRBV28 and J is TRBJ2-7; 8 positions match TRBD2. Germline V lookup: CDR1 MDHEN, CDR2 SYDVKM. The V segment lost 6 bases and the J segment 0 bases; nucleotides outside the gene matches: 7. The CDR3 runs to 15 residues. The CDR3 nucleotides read TGTGCCAGCAGGGCGGGGGGAAAAAGCTCCTACGAGCAGTACTTC. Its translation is CASRAGGKSSYEQYF.

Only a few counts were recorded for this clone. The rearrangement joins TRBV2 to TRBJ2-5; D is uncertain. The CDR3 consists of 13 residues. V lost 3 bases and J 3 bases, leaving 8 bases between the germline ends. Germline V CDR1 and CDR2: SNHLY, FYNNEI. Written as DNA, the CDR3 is TGTGCCAGCAGTGACTGGGCAGAAGAGACCCAGTACTTC. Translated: CASSDWAEETQYF.

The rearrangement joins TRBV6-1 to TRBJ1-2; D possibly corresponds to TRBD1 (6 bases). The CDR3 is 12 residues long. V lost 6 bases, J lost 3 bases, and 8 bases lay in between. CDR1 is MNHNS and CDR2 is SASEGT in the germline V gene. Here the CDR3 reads CASREGDYGYTF. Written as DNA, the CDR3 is TGTGCCAGCAGAGAGGGGGACTATGGCTACACCTTC.

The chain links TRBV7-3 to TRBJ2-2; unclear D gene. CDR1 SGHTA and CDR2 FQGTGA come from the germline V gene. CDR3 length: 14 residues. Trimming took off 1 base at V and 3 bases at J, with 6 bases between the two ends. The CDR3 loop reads CASSLSRDTGELFF. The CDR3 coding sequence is TGTGCCAGCAGCTTAAGCCGGGACACCGGGGAGCTGTTTTTT.

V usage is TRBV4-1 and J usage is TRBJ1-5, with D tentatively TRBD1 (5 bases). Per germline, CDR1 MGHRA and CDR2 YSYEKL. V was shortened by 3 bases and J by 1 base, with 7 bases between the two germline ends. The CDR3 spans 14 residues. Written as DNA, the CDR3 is TGCGCCAGCAGCCATCGGGACAGCAATCAGCCCCAGCATTTT. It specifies CASSHRDSNQPQHF.

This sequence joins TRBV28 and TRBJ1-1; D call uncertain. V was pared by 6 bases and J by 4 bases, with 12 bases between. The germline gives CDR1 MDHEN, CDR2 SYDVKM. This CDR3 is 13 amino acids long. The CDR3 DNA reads TGTGCCAGCAGGCCCCCGGTCGGCACTGAAGCTTTCTTT. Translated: CASRPPVGTEAFF.